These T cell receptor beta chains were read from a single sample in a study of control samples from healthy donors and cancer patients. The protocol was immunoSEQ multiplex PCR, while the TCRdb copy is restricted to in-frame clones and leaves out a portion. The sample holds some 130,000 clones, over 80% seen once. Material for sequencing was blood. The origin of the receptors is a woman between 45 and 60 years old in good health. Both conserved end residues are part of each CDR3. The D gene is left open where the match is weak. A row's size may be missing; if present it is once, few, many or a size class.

CDR3 protein: CASSMWAARGNQPQHF
CDR3 DNA: TGTGCCAGTAGTATGTGGGCGGCGAGGGGCAATCAGCCCCAGCATTTT
D gene: .
clone size: once
V gene: TRBV19
J gene: TRBJ1-5

CDR3 protein: CASSEYQGRTDTQYF
CDR3 DNA: TGTGCCAGCAGTGAATACCAGGGACGCACAGATACGCAGTATTTT
D gene: .
clone size: .
V gene: TRBV2
J gene: TRBJ2-3

CDR3 protein: CASSQLGQGAIVAIGGYTF
CDR3 DNA: TGCGCCAGCAGCCAACTGGGACAGGGGGCAATTGTCGCCATTGGGGGCTACACCTTC
D gene: TRBD1
clone size: .
V gene: TRBV4-1
J gene: TRBJ1-2

CDR3 protein: CASSYSGGSGSDTQYF
CDR3 DNA: TGTGCCAGCAGTTACTCGGGCGGGAGCGGTTCAGATACGCAGTATTTT
D gene: TRBD2
clone size: once
V gene: TRBV6-5
J gene: TRBJ2-3

CDR3 protein: CASSQGKGSTFDNGYTF
CDR3 DNA: TGTGCCAGCAGCCAAGGAAAGGGCAGCACCTTCGATAATGGCTACACCTTC
D gene: .
clone size: .
V gene: TRBV4-2
J gene: TRBJ1-2

CDR3 protein: CASSLPAANGYTF
CDR3 DNA: TGCGCCAGCAGCTTGCCCGCCGCAAATGGCTACACCTTC
D gene: .
clone size: .
V gene: TRBV5-1
J gene: TRBJ1-2

CDR3 protein: CASSASASNTGELFF
CDR3 DNA: TGTGCCAGTAGTGCTAGCGCCTCGAACACCGGGGAGCTGTTTTTT
D gene: .
clone size: .
V gene: TRBV19
J gene: TRBJ2-2

CDR3 protein: CASSPRTSGREPYTQYF
CDR3 DNA: TGTGCCAGCAGTCCTAGGACTAGCGGGAGAGAGCCCTATACGCAGTATTTT
D gene: TRBD2
clone size: .
V gene: TRBV28
J gene: TRBJ2-3

CDR3 protein: CASSLIGAGNYGYTF
CDR3 DNA: TGTGCCAGCAGCTTGATAGGGGCGGGTAACTATGGCTACACCTTC
D gene: .
clone size: .
V gene: TRBV5-6
J gene: TRBJ1-2

CDR3 protein: CASSSPGGLLSYEQYF
CDR3 DNA: TGTGCCAGCAGCAGCCCAGGTGGGCTTCTATCCTACGAGCAGTACTTC
D gene: .
clone size: .
V gene: TRBV28
J gene: TRBJ2-7

CDR3 protein: CAWSLDTSTQYF
CDR3 DNA: TGTGCCTGGAGTCTAGACACCAGTACCCAGTACTTC
D gene: .
clone size: .
V gene: TRBV30
J gene: TRBJ2-5

CDR3 protein: CATRDRAYGYTF
CDR3 DNA: TGTGCCACCCGGGACAGAGCTTATGGCTACACCTTC
D gene: TRBD1
clone size: .
V gene: TRBV10-3
J gene: TRBJ1-2

CDR3 protein: CASSEGGSSTEAFF
CDR3 DNA: TGTGCCAGCAGCGAGGGAGGGAGTAGCACTGAAGCTTTCTTT
D gene: .
clone size: .
V gene: TRBV6-5
J gene: TRBJ1-1

CDR3 protein: CASSLASVNTGELFF
CDR3 DNA: TGTGCCAGCAGCTTAGCTAGCGTGAACACCGGGGAGCTGTTTTTT
D gene: .
clone size: .
V gene: TRBV7-8
J gene: TRBJ2-2

CDR3 protein: CAWSVKDFGETDNSPLHF
CDR3 DNA: TGTGCCTGGAGTGTAAAAGATTTCGGTGAAACAGATAATTCACCCCTCCACTTT
D gene: .
clone size: .
V gene: TRBV30
J gene: TRBJ1-6

CDR3 protein: CASSSYLQAFF
CDR3 DNA: TGTGCCAGCAGCTCATACCTTCAAGCTTTCTTT
D gene: .
clone size: .
V gene: TRBV5-5
J gene: TRBJ1-1

CDR3 protein: CASSQGTGEQYF
CDR3 DNA: TGTGCCAGCAGCCAAGGCACGGGTGAGCAGTACTTC
D gene: .
clone size: .
V gene: TRBV3-1/TRBV3-2
J gene: TRBJ2-7

CDR3 protein: CATQFVGQDDSYTF
CDR3 DNA: TGTGCCACTCAATTCGTCGGACAGGACGATTCCTACACCTTC
D gene: TRBD1
clone size: .
V gene: TRBV19
J gene: TRBJ1-2

CDR3 protein: CATRGTGAGTDTQYF
CDR3 DNA: TGTGCCACTAGAGGGACAGGGGCCGGTACAGATACGCAGTATTTT
D gene: TRBD1
clone size: once
V gene: TRBV24-1
J gene: TRBJ2-3

CDR3 protein: CASSKTAMNTEAFF
CDR3 DNA: TGTGCCAGCAGCAAGACAGCCATGAACACTGAAGCTTTCTTT
D gene: .
clone size: .
V gene: TRBV6-4
J gene: TRBJ1-1

CDR3 protein: CASSPTLTGTEAFF
CDR3 DNA: TGTGCCAGCAGCCCTACCTTGACAGGGACTGAAGCTTTCTTT
D gene: TRBD1
clone size: .
V gene: TRBV28
J gene: TRBJ1-1

CDR3 protein: CASSLTRTGSSNEQFF
CDR3 DNA: TGTGCCAGCAGCTTAACCCGGACAGGGAGTAGCAATGAGCAGTTCTTC
D gene: TRBD1
clone size: .
V gene: TRBV11-2
J gene: TRBJ2-1

CDR3 protein: CASSQDLLAAGELFF
CDR3 DNA: TGTGCCAGCAGCCAAGATCTTCTAGCAGCCGGGGAGCTGTTTTTT
D gene: .
clone size: .
V gene: TRBV3-1/TRBV3-2
J gene: TRBJ2-2

CDR3 protein: CASSRTGEFDEQYF
CDR3 DNA: TGTGCCAGTAGTCGGACAGGGGAATTCGACGAGCAGTACTTC
D gene: TRBD1
clone size: .
V gene: TRBV19
J gene: TRBJ2-7

CDR3 protein: CASSLGPIVGPPDTQYF
CDR3 DNA: TGTGCCAGCAGCCTGGGGCCGATAGTCGGCCCTCCAGATACGCAGTATTTT
D gene: .
clone size: .
V gene: TRBV5-4
J gene: TRBJ2-3

CDR3 protein: CASSRTGQDQPQHF
CDR3 DNA: TGTGCCAGTTCAAGGACAGGGCAAGACCAGCCCCAGCATTTT
D gene: TRBD1
clone size: .
V gene: TRBV19
J gene: TRBJ1-5

CDR3 protein: CASSQTSGQGNEQFF
CDR3 DNA: TGTGCCAGCAGCCAGACTAGCGGCCAGGGCAATGAGCAGTTCTTC
D gene: TRBD2
clone size: .
V gene: TRBV3-1/TRBV3-2
J gene: TRBJ2-1

CDR3 protein: CAGKLGRTGELFF
CDR3 DNA: TGTGCCGGAAAACTGGGGCGGACCGGGGAGCTGTTTTTT
D gene: .
clone size: once
V gene: TRBV19
J gene: TRBJ2-2

CDR3 protein: CASSLGGQETQYF
CDR3 DNA: TGCGCCAGCAGCTTGGGGGGCCAAGAGACCCAGTACTTC
D gene: .
clone size: .
V gene: TRBV5-1
J gene: TRBJ2-5

CDR3 protein: CASSASGTGSNEQFF
CDR3 DNA: TGTGCCAGCAGCGCATCCGGGACAGGGTCCAATGAGCAGTTCTTC
D gene: TRBD1
clone size: .
V gene: TRBV5-8
J gene: TRBJ2-1

CDR3 protein: CAWKGATGVNTEAFF
CDR3 DNA: TGTGCCTGGAAGGGCGCCACGGGGGTGAACACTGAAGCTTTCTTT
D gene: .
clone size: .
V gene: TRBV30
J gene: TRBJ1-1

CDR3 protein: CASSRIPGLAGPGLAGELFF
CDR3 DNA: TGTGCCAGCAGTCGTATTCCGGGACTAGCGGGACCCGGACTGGCCGGGGAGCTGTTTTTT
D gene: TRBD2
clone size: .
V gene: TRBV28
J gene: TRBJ2-2

CDR3 protein: CATSRDYNYGYTF
CDR3 DNA: TGTGCCACCAGCAGAGATTACAACTATGGCTACACCTTC
D gene: .
clone size: .
V gene: TRBV15
J gene: TRBJ1-2

CDR3 protein: CASSHPTQRLAGKETQYF
CDR3 DNA: TGTGCCAGCAGTCACCCCACTCAGAGACTAGCGGGAAAAGAGACCCAGTACTTC
D gene: TRBD2
clone size: .
V gene: TRBV6-6
J gene: TRBJ2-5

CDR3 protein: CASSRVTGEAFF
CDR3 DNA: TGTGCCAGCAGCCGAGTTACTGGTGAAGCTTTCTTT
D gene: .
clone size: .
V gene: TRBV7-8
J gene: TRBJ1-1

CDR3 protein: CASSSISGEGKKTQYF
CDR3 DNA: TGTGCCAGCAGTTCTATCAGCGGGGAGGGAAAAAAGACCCAGTACTTC
D gene: TRBD2
clone size: .
V gene: TRBV28
J gene: TRBJ2-5

CDR3 protein: CASSLAQAGGYNEQFF
CDR3 DNA: TGTGCCAGCAGCTTAGCCCAAGCGGGAGGGTACAATGAGCAGTTCTTC
D gene: TRBD2
clone size: .
V gene: TRBV7-8
J gene: TRBJ2-1

CDR3 protein: CASSIVAGDTQYF
CDR3 DNA: TGTGCCAGTAGTATAGTGGCTGGGGATACGCAGTATTTT
D gene: .
clone size: .
V gene: TRBV19
J gene: TRBJ2-3

CDR3 protein: CASSWRTGELFF
CDR3 DNA: TGTGCCAGCAGCTGGAGAACCGGGGAGCTGTTTTTT
D gene: .
clone size: once
V gene: TRBV7-8
J gene: TRBJ2-2

CDR3 protein: CATSRAGGIYEQYF
CDR3 DNA: TGTGCCACCAGCAGAGCAGGGGGGATCTACGAGCAGTACTTC
D gene: .
clone size: .
V gene: TRBV15
J gene: TRBJ2-7

CDR3 protein: CAVSAGEINYGYTF
CDR3 DNA: TGCGCCGTCTCGGCAGGGGAAATTAACTATGGCTACACCTTC
D gene: .
clone size: .
V gene: TRBV10-2
J gene: TRBJ1-2

CDR3 protein: CASSPDVTAQETQYF
CDR3 DNA: TGCGCCAGCAGCCCAGACGTGACAGCCCAAGAGACCCAGTACTTC
D gene: .
clone size: .
V gene: TRBV5-1
J gene: TRBJ2-5

CDR3 protein: CASSLGPDRNSPLHF
CDR3 DNA: TGTGCCAGCAGCTTGGGTCCGGACAGAAATTCACCCCTCCACTTT
D gene: .
clone size: .
V gene: TRBV5-5
J gene: TRBJ1-6

CDR3 protein: CASRGTGGGTEAFF
CDR3 DNA: TGTGCCAGCAGGGGGACAGGGGGTGGCACTGAAGCTTTCTTT
D gene: TRBD1
clone size: .
V gene: TRBV2
J gene: TRBJ1-1

CDR3 protein: CSVDGTSGDTQYF
CDR3 DNA: TGCAGCGTTGATGGGACTAGCGGGGATACGCAGTATTTT
D gene: TRBD2
clone size: .
V gene: TRBV29-1
J gene: TRBJ2-3

CDR3 protein: CATSPTGRITEAFF
CDR3 DNA: TGTGCCACCAGCCCGACAGGGAGAATCACTGAAGCTTTCTTT
D gene: TRBD1
clone size: few
V gene: TRBV10-3
J gene: TRBJ1-1

CDR3 protein: CASRAPWASSEQFF
CDR3 DNA: TGTGCCAGCAGGGCCCCATGGGCTAGCTCTGAGCAGTTCTTC
D gene: .
clone size: once
V gene: TRBV25-1
J gene: TRBJ2-1

CDR3 protein: CASSEFEAGATEAFF
CDR3 DNA: TGTGCCAGCAGTGAATTTGAAGCAGGGGCAACTGAAGCTTTCTTT
D gene: .
clone size: .
V gene: TRBV25-1
J gene: TRBJ1-1

CDR3 protein: CSVGRHQETQYF
CDR3 DNA: TGCAGCGTTGGCAGGCACCAAGAGACCCAGTACTTC
D gene: .
clone size: .
V gene: TRBV29-1
J gene: TRBJ2-5

CDR3 protein: CASSQVTDTQYF
CDR3 DNA: TGTGCCAGCAGCCAAGTAACAGATACGCAGTATTTT
D gene: .
clone size: .
V gene: TRBV3-1/TRBV3-2
J gene: TRBJ2-3

CDR3 protein: CASSLFLDWTSNYGYTF
CDR3 DNA: TGTGCCAGCAGCTTATTTTTAGACTGGACATCTAACTATGGCTACACCTTC
D gene: .
clone size: .
V gene: TRBV7-9
J gene: TRBJ1-2

CDR3 protein: CASSVDGTTDTQYF
CDR3 DNA: TGTGCCAGCAGCGTAGATGGTACGACAGATACGCAGTATTTT
D gene: .
clone size: .
V gene: TRBV9
J gene: TRBJ2-3

CDR3 protein: CASSIWGGAQTEAFF
CDR3 DNA: TGTGCCAGTAGTATCTGGGGGGGAGCTCAGACTGAAGCTTTCTTT
D gene: .
clone size: .
V gene: TRBV19
J gene: TRBJ1-1

CDR3 protein: CASSEQGGVTEAFF
CDR3 DNA: TGTGCCAGCAGTGAACAAGGGGGGGTTACTGAAGCTTTCTTT
D gene: .
clone size: .
V gene: TRBV2
J gene: TRBJ1-1

CDR3 protein: CASSVQADTQYF
CDR3 DNA: TGTGCCAGCAGCGTTCAAGCAGATACGCAGTATTTT
D gene: .
clone size: .
V gene: TRBV7-9
J gene: TRBJ2-3

CDR3 protein: CASSIGTTGKAGELFF
CDR3 DNA: TGTGCCAGTAGTATAGGGACGACAGGGAAGGCCGGGGAGCTGTTTTTT
D gene: TRBD1
clone size: .
V gene: TRBV19
J gene: TRBJ2-2

CDR3 protein: CASSMTTTGGYTF
CDR3 DNA: TGTGCCAGCAGCATGACCACGACCGGCGGCTACACCTTC
D gene: .
clone size: .
V gene: TRBV7-2
J gene: TRBJ1-2